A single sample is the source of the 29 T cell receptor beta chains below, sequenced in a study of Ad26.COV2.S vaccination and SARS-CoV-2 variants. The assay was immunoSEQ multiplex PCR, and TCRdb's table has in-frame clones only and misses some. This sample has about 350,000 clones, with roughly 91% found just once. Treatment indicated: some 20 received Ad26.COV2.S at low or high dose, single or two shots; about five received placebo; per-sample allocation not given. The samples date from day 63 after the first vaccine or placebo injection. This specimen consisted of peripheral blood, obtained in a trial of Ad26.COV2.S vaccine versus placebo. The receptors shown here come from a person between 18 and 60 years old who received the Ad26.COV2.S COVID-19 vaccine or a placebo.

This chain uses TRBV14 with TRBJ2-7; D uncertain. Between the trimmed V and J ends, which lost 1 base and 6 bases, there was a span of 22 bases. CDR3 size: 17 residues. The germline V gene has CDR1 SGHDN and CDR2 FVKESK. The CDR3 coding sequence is TGTGCCAGCAGCCAAGCCCGAGGTGTCCGGGTTACGTCCGAGCAGTACTTC. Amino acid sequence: CASSQARGVRVTSEQYF.

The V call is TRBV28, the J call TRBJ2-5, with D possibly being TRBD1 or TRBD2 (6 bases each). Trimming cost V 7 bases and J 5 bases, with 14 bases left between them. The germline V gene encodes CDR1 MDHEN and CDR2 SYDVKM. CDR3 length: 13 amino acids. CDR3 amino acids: CASIPGGGETQYF. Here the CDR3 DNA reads TGTGCCAGCATTCCCGGGGGCGGGGAGACCCAGTACTTC.

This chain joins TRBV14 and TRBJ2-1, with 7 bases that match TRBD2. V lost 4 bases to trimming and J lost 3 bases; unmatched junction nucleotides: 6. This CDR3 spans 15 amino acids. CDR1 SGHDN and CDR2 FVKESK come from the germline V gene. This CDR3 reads CASSRRELSYNEQFF. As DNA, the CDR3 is TGTGCCAGCAGCCGGCGGGAGCTAAGCTACAATGAGCAGTTCTTC.

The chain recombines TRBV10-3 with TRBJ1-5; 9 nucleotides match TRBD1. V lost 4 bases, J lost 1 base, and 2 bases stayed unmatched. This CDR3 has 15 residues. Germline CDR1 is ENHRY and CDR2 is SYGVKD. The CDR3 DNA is TGTGCCATCAGTGGGGACAGGGCCAGCAATCAGCCCCAGCATTTT. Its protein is CAISGDRASNQPQHF.

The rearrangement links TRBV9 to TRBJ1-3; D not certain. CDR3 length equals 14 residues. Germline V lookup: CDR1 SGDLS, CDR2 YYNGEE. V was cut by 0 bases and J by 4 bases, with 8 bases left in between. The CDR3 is CASSVEATGNTIYF. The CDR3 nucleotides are TGTGCCAGCAGCGTAGAGGCCACGGGAAACACCATATATTTT.

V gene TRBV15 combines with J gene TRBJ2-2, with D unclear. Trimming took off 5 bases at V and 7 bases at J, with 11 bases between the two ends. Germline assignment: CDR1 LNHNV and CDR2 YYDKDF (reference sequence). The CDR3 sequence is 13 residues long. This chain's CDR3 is CATSSDWSGELFF. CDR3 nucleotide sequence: TGTGCCACCAGCTCAGACTGGAGCGGGGAGCTGTTTTTT.

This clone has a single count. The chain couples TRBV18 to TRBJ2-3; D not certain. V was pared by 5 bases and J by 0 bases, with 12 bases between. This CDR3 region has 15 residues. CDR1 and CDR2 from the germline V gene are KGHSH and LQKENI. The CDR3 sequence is CASSETPSSTDTQYF. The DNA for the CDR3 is TGTGCCAGCTCAGAGACACCATCTAGCACAGATACGCAGTATTTT.

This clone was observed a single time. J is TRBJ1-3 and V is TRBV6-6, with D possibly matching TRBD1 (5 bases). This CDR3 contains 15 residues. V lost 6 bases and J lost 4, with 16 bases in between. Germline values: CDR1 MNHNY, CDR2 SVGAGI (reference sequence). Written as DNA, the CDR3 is TGTGCCAGCAGATATCTGAGGGAGGGGGGAAACACCATATATTTT. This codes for CASRYLREGGNTIYF.

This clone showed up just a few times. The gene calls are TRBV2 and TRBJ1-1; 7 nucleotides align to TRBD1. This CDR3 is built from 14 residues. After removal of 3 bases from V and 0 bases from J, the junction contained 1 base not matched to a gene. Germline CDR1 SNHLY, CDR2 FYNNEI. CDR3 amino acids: CASSETGMNTEAFF. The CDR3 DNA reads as TGTGCCAGCAGTGAGACAGGGATGAACACTGAAGCTTTCTTT.

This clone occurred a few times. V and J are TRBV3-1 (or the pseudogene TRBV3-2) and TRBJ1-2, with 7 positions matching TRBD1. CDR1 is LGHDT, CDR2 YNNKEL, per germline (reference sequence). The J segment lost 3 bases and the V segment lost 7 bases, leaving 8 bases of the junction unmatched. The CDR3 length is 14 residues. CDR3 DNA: TGTGCCAGCACCAAGGAGGGGGCGGACTATGGCTACACCTTC. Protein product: CASTKEGADYGYTF.

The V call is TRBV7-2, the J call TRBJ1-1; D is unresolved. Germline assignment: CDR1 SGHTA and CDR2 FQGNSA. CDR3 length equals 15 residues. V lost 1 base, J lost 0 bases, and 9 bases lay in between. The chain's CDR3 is CASSLVGGMNTEAFF. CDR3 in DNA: TGTGCCAGCAGCTTAGTTGGCGGAATGAACACTGAAGCTTTCTTT.

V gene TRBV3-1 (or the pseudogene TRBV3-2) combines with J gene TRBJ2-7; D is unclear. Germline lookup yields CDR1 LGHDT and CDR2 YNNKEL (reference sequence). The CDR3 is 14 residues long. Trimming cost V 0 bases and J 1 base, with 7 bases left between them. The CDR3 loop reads CASSQESGSYEQYF. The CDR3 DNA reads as TGTGCCAGCAGCCAAGAATCTGGGTCCTACGAGCAGTACTTC.

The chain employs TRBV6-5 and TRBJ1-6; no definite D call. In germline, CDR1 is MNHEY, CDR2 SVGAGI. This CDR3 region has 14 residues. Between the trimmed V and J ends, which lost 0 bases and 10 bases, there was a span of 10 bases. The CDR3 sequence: CASSYSSLGSPLHF. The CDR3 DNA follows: TGTGCCAGCAGTTACTCATCTCTGGGATCACCCCTCCACTTT.

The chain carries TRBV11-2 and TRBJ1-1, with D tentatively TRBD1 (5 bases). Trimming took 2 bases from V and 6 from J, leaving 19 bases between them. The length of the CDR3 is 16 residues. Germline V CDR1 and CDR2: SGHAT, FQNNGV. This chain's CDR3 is CASSLNAGTVGAEAFF. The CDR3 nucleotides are TGTGCCAGCAGCTTAAACGCAGGGACTGTAGGCGCTGAAGCTTTCTTT.

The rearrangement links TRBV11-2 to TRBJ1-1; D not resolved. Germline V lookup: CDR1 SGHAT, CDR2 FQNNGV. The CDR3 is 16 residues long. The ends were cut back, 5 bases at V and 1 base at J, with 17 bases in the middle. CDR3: CASSPSGGRANTEAFF. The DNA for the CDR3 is TGTGCCAGCAGCCCTTCGGGAGGGAGGGCGAACACTGAAGCTTTCTTT.

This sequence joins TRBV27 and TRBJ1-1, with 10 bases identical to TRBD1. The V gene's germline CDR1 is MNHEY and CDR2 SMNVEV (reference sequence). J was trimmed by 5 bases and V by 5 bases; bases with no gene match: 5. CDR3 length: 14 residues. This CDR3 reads CASSLTDRGTEAFF. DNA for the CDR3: TGTGCCAGCAGTCTGACGGACAGGGGGACTGAAGCTTTCTTT.

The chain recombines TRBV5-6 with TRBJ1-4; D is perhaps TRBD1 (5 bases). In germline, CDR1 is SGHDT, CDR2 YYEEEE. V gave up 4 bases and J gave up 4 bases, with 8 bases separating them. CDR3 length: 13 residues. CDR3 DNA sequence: TGTGCCAGCAGCCCGGGACTTAATGAAAAACTGTTTTTT. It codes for CASSPGLNEKLFF.

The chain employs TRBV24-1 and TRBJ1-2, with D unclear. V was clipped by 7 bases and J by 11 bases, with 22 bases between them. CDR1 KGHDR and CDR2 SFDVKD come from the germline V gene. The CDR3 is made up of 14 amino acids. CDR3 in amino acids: CATSSGGTPLSYTF. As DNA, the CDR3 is TGTGCCACCAGCTCCGGCGGCACACCTTTAAGTTACACCTTC.

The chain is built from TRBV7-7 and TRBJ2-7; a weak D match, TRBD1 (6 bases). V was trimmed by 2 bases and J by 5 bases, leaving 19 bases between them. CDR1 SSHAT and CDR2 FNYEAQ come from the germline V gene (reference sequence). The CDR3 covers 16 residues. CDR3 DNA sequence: TGTGCCAGCAGCTTACCCCGTTACAGGGAGCTCGACGAGCAGTACTTC. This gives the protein CASSLPRYRELDEQYF.

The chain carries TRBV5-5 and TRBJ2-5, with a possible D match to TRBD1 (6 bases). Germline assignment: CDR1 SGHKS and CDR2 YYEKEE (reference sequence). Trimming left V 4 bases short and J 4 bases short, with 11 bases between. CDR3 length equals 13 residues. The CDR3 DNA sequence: TGTGCCAGCAGCCTCCCCAGGGGAGAGACCCAGTACTTC. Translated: CASSLPRGETQYF.

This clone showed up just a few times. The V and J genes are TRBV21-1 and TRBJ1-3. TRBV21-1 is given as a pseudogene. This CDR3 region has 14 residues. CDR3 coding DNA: TGTGCCAGCAGCCATGGTAGCTCTGGAAACACCATATATTTT. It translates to CASSHGSSGNTIYF.

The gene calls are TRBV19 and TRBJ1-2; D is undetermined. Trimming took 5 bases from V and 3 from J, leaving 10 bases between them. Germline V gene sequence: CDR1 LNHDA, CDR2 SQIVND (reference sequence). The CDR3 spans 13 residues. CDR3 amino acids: CASSPIGDYGYTF. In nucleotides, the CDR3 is TGTGCCAGTAGTCCCATCGGGGACTATGGCTACACCTTC.

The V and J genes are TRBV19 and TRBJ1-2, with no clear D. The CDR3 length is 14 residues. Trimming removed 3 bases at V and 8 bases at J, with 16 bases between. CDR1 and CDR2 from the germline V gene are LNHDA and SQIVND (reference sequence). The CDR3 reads CASSITSSSGGYTF. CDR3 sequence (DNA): TGTGCCAGTAGTATTACGTCGTCCTCCGGCGGCTACACCTTC.

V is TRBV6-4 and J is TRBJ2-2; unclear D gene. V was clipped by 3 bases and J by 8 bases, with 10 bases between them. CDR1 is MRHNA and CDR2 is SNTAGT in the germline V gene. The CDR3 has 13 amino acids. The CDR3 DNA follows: TGTGCCAGCAGTGAAGGTACCGAGGGGGAGCTGTTTTTT. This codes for CASSEGTEGELFF.

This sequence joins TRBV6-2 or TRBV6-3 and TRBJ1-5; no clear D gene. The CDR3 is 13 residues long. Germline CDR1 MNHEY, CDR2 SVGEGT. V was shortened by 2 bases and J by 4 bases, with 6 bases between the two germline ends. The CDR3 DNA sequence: TGTGCCAGCAGTTACGTGGCTAATCAGCCCCAGCATTTT. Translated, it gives CASSYVANQPQHF.

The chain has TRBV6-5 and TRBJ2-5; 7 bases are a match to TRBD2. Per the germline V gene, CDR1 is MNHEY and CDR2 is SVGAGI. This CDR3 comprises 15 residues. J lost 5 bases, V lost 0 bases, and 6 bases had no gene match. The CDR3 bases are TGTGCCAGCAGTTACTCGACGGCGGGAGTGGAGACCCAGTACTTC. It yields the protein CASSYSTAGVETQYF.

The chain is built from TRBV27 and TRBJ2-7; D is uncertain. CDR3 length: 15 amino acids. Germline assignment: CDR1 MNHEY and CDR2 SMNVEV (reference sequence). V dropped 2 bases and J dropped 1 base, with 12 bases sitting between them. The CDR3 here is CASSLSRMGSYEQYF. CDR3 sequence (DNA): TGTGCCAGCAGTTTAAGCCGTATGGGGTCCTACGAGCAGTACTTC.

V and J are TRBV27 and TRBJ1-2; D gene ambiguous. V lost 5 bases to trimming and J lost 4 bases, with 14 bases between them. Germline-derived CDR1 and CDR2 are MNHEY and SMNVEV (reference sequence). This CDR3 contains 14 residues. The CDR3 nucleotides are TGTGCCAGCAGTCCCCGAACCAGCAGCTATGGCTACACCTTC. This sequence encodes CASSPRTSSYGYTF.

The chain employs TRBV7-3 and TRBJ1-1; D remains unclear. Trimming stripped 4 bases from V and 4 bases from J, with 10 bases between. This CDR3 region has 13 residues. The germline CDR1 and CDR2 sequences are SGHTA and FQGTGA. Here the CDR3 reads CASSSLEFTEAFF. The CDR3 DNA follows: TGTGCCAGCAGCTCCCTGGAATTCACTGAAGCTTTCTTT.